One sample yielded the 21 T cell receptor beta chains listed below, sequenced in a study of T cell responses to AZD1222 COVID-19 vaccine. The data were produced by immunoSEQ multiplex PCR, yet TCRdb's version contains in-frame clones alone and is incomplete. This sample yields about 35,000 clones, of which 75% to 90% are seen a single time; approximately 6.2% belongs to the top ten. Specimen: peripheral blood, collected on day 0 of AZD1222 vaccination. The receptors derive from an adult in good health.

In nucleotides, the CDR3 is TGTGCCTGGAGCGGTAGAGGGTCCGGGGAGCTGTTTTTT. It is translated as CAWSGRGSGELFF. The V call is TRBV30, the J call TRBJ2-2, with D tentatively TRBD2 (5 bases). The CDR3 is 13 amino acids. With 3 bases removed from V and 6 bases from J, the gap between germline ends came to 11 bases. CDR1 is GTSNPN, CDR2 SVGIG, per germline (reference sequence).

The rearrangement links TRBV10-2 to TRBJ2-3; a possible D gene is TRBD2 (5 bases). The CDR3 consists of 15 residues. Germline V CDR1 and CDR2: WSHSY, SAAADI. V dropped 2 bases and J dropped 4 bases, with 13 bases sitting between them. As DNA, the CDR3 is TGCGCCAGCAGTGAGGTGTCCGCGAGGGCAGATACGCAGTATTTT. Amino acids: CASSEVSARADTQYF.

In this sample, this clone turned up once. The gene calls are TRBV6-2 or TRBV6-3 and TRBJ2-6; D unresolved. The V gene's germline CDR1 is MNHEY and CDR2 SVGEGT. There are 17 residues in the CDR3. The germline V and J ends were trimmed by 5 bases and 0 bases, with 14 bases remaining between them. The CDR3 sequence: CASSSASSVSGANVLTF. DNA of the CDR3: TGTGCCAGCAGTAGTGCCTCTTCCGTCTCTGGGGCCAACGTCCTGACTTTC.

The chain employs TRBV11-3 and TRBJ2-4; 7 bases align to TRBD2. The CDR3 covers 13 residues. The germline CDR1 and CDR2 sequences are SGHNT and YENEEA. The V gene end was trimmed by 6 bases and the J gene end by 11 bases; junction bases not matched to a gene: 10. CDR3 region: CASSPGLEGLQYF. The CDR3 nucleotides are TGTGCCAGCAGTCCAGGACTAGAAGGTCTTCAGTACTTC.

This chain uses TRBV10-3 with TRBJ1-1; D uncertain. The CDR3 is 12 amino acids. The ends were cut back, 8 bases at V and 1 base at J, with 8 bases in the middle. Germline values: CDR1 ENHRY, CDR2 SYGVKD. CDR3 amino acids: CAISPTNTEAFF. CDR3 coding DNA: TGTGCCATCTCCCCAACGAACACTGAAGCTTTCTTT.

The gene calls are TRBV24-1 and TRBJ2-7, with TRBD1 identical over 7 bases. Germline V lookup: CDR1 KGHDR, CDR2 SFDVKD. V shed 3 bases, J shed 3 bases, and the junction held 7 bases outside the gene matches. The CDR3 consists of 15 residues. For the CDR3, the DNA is TGTGCCACCAGTGATCGCAGGGGGACCCACTACGAGCAGTACTTC. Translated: CATSDRRGTHYEQYF.

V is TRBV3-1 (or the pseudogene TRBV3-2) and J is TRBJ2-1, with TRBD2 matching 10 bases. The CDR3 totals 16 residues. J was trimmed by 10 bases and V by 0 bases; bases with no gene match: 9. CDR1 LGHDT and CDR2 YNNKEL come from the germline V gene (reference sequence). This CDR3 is CASSQDFTSGTREQFF. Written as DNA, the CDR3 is TGTGCCAGCAGCCAAGATTTCACTAGCGGGACTAGGGAGCAGTTCTTC.

CDR3 sequence reads: CATSDSPWNQPQHF. The CDR3 bases are TGTGCCACCAGTGATTCTCCTTGGAATCAGCCCCAGCATTTT. The chain employs TRBV24-1 and TRBJ1-5, with D unresolved. This CDR3 is 14 amino acids long. CDR1 is KGHDR, CDR2 SFDVKD, per germline. V was cut by 2 bases and J by 4 bases, with 8 bases left in between.

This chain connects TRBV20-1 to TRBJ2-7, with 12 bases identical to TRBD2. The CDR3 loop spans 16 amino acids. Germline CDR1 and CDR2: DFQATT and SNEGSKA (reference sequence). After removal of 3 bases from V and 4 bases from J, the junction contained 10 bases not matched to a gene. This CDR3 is CSASPSGRVLRYEQYF. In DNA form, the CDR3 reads TGCAGTGCTAGTCCTAGCGGGAGGGTATTAAGGTACGAGCAGTACTTC.

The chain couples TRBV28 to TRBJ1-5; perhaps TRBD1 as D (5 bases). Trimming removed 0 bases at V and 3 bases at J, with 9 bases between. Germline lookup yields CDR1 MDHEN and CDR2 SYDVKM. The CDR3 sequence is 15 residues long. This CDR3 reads CASSLWQGNNQPQHF. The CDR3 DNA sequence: TGTGCCAGCAGTTTATGGCAGGGAAACAATCAGCCCCAGCATTTT.

The DNA of the CDR3 is TGTGCCAGCAGTACCCTCACAGATACGCAGTATTTT. As protein: CASSTLTDTQYF. This rearrangement joins TRBV27 to TRBJ2-3; no clear D gene. Trimming took 5 bases from V and 2 from J, leaving 5 bases between them. This CDR3 region has 12 residues. Looked up from germline, CDR1 is MNHEY and CDR2 is SMNVEV (reference sequence).

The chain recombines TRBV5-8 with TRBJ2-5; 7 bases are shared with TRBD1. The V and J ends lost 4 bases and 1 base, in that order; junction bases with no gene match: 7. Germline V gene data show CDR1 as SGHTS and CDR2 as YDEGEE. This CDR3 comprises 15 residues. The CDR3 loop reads CASSVGAGGQETQYF. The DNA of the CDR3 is TGTGCCAGCAGCGTAGGAGCAGGGGGCCAAGAGACCCAGTACTTC.

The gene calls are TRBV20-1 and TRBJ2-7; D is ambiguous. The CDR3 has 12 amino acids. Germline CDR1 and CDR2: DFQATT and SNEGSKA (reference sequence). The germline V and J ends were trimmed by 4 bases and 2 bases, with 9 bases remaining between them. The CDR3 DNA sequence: TGCAGTGCTAATGACCGAACCTACGAGCAGTACTTC. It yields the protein CSANDRTYEQYF.

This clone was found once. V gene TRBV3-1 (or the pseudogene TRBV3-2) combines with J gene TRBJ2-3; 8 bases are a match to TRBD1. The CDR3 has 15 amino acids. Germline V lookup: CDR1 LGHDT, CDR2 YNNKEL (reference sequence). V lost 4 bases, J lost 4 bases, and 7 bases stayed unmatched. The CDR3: CASSRGTGRADTQYF. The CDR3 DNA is TGTGCCAGCAGCCGGGGGACAGGCCGGGCAGATACGCAGTATTTT.

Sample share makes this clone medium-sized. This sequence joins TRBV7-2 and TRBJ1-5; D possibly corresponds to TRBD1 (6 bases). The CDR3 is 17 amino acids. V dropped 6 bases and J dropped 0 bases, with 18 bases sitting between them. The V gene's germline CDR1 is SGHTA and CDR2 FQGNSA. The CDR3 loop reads CASSPNQQGNSNQPQHF. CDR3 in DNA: TGTGCCAGCAGTCCTAATCAGCAGGGGAATAGCAATCAGCCCCAGCATTTT. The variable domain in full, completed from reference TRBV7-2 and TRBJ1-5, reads GAGVSQSPSNKVTEKGKDVELRCDPISGHTALYWYRQSLGQGLEFLIYFQGNSAPDKSGLPSDRFSAERTGGSVSTLTIQRTQQEDSAVYLCASSPNQQGNSNQPQHFGDGTRLSIL.

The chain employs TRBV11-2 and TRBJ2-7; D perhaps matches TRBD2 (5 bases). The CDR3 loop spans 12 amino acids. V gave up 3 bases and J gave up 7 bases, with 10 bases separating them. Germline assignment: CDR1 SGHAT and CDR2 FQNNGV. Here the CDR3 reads CASSFSSGEQYF. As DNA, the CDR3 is TGTGCCAGCAGCTTTTCCTCGGGGGAGCAGTACTTC.

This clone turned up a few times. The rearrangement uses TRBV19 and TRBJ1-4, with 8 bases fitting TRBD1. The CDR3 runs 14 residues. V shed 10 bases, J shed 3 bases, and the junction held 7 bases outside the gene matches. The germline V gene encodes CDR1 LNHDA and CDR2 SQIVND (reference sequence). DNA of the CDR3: TGTGCCACGATGACAGGGGCGGCTAATGAAAAACTGTTTTTT. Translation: CATMTGAANEKLFF. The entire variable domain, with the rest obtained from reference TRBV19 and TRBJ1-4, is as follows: DGGITQSPKYLFRKEGQNVTLSCEQNLNHDAMYWYRQDPGQGLRLIYYSQIVNDFQKGDIAEGYSVSREKKESFPLTVTSAQKNPTAFYLCATMTGAANEKLFFGSGTQLSVL.

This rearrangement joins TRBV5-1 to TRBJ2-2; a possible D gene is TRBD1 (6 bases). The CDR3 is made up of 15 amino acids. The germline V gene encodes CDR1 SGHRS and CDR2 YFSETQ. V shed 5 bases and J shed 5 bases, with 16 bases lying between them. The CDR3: CASSTDSPGTGELFF. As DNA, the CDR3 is TGCGCCAGCAGTACGGACAGCCCGGGGACCGGGGAGCTGTTTTTT.

CDR3 residues: CASSFSLGRPSTDTQYF. The CDR3 DNA reads TGTGCCAGCAGTTTTAGCTTAGGACGGCCTAGCACAGATACGCAGTATTTT. The chain carries TRBV28 and TRBJ2-3; D gene ambiguous. This CDR3 comprises 17 residues. CDR1 is MDHEN, CDR2 SYDVKM, per germline. V was shortened by 3 bases and J by 0 bases, with 16 bases between the two germline ends.

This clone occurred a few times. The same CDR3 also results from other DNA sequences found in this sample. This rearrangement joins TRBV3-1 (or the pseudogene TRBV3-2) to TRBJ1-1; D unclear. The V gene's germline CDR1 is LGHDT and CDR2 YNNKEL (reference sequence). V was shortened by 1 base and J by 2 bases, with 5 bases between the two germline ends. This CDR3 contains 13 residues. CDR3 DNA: TGTGCCAGCAGCCAAGGGGGTAACACTGAAGCTTTCTTT. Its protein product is CASSQGGNTEAFF.

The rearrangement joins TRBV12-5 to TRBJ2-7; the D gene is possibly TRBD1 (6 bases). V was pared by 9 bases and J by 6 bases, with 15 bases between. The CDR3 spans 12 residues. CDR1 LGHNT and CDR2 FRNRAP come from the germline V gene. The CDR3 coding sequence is TGTGCTAGCGGCGACAGGTCAGGCGAGCAGTACTTC. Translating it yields CASGDRSGEQYF.